What follows are 10 T cell receptor beta chains derived from one specimen sequenced in a study of OX40 agonist ivuxolimab in advanced cancers. Generated by immunoSEQ multiplex PCR, the TCRdb table keeps only in-frame clones and is missing some. This sample carries over 30,000 clones, more than 70% of them seen once, and the ten largest clones take around 33%. The source material was CD4+ or CD8+ T cells sorted from blood, sampled in a trial of the OX40 agonist ivuxolimab. The receptors were sampled from an adult with an advanced solid tumor such as melanoma, head and neck, liver or kidney cancer.

This chain joins TRBV4-1 and TRBJ2-6; no firm D call. The V and J ends lost 0 bases and 0 bases respectively, with 24 bases between them. The germline gives CDR1 MGHRA, CDR2 YSYEKL. The CDR3 has 22 amino acids. CDR3 in amino acids: CASSQDQLKQRQIPSGANVLTF. The DNA for the CDR3 is TGCGCCAGCAGCCAAGATCAGTTAAAGCAGCGCCAAATCCCCTCTGGGGCCAACGTCCTGACTTTC.

The chain employs TRBV4-1 and TRBJ2-7; D perhaps matches TRBD2 (6 bases). The CDR3 length is 13 residues. V was pared by 5 bases and J by 5 bases, with 13 bases between. Germline CDR1 reads MGHRA; CDR2 reads YSYEKL. The DNA of the CDR3 is TGCGCCAGCAGCAACCTAGCGTTACACGAGCAGTACTTC. This encodes CASSNLALHEQYF.

The rearrangement uses TRBV4-1 and TRBJ2-7; 8 bases map to TRBD1. The V gene end was trimmed by 1 base and the J gene end by 3 bases; junction bases not matched to a gene: 2. CDR3 length: 14 amino acids. The germline CDR1 and CDR2 sequences are MGHRA and YSYEKL. CDR3 loop: CASSQGQGSYEQYF. The CDR3 region has the DNA TGCGCCAGCAGCCAAGGACAGGGGAGCTACGAGCAGTACTTC.

DNA of the CDR3: TGTGCCAGCAGCTTTACAGGGTCCTACGAGCAGTACTTC. Protein sequence: CASSFTGSYEQYF. This chain connects TRBV5-4 to TRBJ2-7; D might be TRBD1 (6 bases). The CDR3 is 13 residues long. The V end was cut by 2 bases, the J end by 1 base, with 7 bases between. Germline lookup yields CDR1 SGHNT and CDR2 YYREEE (reference sequence).

J is TRBJ2-2 and V is TRBV27, with 7 bases aligning to TRBD2. The junction had 14 bases not matched to a gene; V was cut back by 8 bases and J by 2 bases. CDR1 is MNHEY and CDR2 is SMNVEV in the germline V gene (reference sequence). The CDR3 has 17 residues. This CDR3 reads CASPPRGVARNTGELFF. The CDR3 nucleotides read TGTGCCAGCCCACCACGGGGGGTAGCCCGAAACACCGGGGAGCTGTTTTTT.

The V and J genes are TRBV5-4 and TRBJ2-1; TRBD1 matches at 7 bases. The CDR3 is 16 residues long. CDR1 is SGHNT and CDR2 is YYREEE in the germline V gene (reference sequence). Trimming took 3 bases from V and 5 from J; bases not matched to a gene: 11. CDR3 sequence reads: CASSSKQGMTHNEQFF. The CDR3 DNA is TGTGCCAGCAGCTCCAAACAGGGGATGACACACAATGAGCAGTTCTTC.

The CDR3 sequence is CASRITSAGELFF. The CDR3, as DNA: TGTGCCAGTAGAATAACCTCGGCCGGGGAGCTGTTTTTT. This sequence joins TRBV19 and TRBJ2-2; D is undetermined. Between the trimmed V and J ends, which lost 6 bases and 6 bases, there was a span of 11 bases. Germline V gene lookup returns CDR1 LNHDA and CDR2 SQIVND (reference sequence). The CDR3 has 13 residues.

This clone has a handful of counts. The chain joins TRBV4-2 to TRBJ2-1; D remains unclear. V lost 5 bases and J lost 9, with 14 bases in between. The CDR3 consists of 13 residues. CDR1 and CDR2 from the germline V gene are LGHNA and YNFKEQ. CDR3: CASSTLLGTEQFF. The CDR3 DNA sequence: TGTGCCAGCAGCACGCTCCTCGGAACTGAGCAGTTCTTC.

V gene TRBV7-2 combines with J gene TRBJ2-3; the match to TRBD2 covers 9 bases. CDR3 length: 15 amino acids. Germline CDR1 reads SGHTA; CDR2 reads FQGNSA. Unmatched junction bases numbered 4, after V lost 3 bases and J lost 3 bases. The CDR3 region is CASSFSGGTTDTQYF. DNA of the CDR3: TGTGCCAGCAGCTTTAGCGGGGGAACTACAGATACGCAGTATTTT.

The gene calls are TRBV15 and TRBJ2-7; TRBD2 might be the D (6 bases). The ends were cut back, 3 bases at V and 6 bases at J, with 18 bases in the middle. The CDR3 loop spans 15 amino acids. Germline loops: CDR1 LNHNV, CDR2 YYDKDF (reference sequence). The CDR3 reads CATSSVEAGFFEQYF. The CDR3 nucleotides are TGTGCCACCAGCAGTGTAGAGGCGGGATTTTTCGAGCAGTACTTC.